The clone carrying this TCR beta chain was seen ten or more times. This sample was taken from a study of identical twins. From the 5' RACE reads, TCRdb called clonotypes with MiXCR, one entry per CDR3 protein. The sample shows approximately 500,000 distinct CDR3 sequences, about 24% of them seen only once. CDR3 length: 15 residues. V dropped 4 bases and J dropped 0 bases, with 10 bases sitting between them. From germline, CDR1 is SGHRS and CDR2 YFSETQ. The data were also submitted as part of a second study, on T cells expressing NK-cell markers. That report notes: Investigators obtained TCR beta repertoires from sorted CD3+CD56+NKG2C+, CD3+CD56+NKG2C- and CD3+CD56-NKG2C+ T cells. In over 5 donors, dominant CD3+CD56+NKG2C+ clonotypes ranked among the top 10 CD8+ clonotypes. No clear determination of HCMV specificity was made for expanded NKG2C+ T cell clones.

The V call is TRBV5-1, the J call TRBJ1-4; D ambiguous. The sequencing input was CD4+ T cells sorted from blood. The source is a young woman in good health. This chain's CDR3 is CASSRGGATNEKLFF. The CDR3 bases are TGCGCCAGCAGCCGCGGAGGTGCAACTAATGAAAAACTGTTTTTT.